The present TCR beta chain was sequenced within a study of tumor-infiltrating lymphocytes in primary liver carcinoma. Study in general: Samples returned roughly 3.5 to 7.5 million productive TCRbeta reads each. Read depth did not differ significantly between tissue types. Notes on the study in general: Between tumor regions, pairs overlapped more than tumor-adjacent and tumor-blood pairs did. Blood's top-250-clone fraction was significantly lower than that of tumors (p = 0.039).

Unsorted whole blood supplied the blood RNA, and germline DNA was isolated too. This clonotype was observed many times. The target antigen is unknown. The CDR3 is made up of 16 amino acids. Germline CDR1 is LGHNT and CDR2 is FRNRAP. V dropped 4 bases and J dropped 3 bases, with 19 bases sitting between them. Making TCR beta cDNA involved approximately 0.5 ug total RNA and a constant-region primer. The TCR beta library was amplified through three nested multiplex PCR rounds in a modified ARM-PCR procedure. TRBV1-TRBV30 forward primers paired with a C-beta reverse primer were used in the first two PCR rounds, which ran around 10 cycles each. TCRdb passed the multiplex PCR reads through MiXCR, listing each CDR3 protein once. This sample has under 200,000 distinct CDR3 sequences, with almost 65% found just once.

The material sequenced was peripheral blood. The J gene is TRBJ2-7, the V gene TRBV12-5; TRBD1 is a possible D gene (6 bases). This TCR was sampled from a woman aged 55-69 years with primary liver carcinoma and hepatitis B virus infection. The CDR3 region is CASGSPGTPYLYEQYF. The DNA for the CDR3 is TGTGCTAGTGGTTCCCCGGGGACACCGTACCTCTACGAGCAGTACTTC.